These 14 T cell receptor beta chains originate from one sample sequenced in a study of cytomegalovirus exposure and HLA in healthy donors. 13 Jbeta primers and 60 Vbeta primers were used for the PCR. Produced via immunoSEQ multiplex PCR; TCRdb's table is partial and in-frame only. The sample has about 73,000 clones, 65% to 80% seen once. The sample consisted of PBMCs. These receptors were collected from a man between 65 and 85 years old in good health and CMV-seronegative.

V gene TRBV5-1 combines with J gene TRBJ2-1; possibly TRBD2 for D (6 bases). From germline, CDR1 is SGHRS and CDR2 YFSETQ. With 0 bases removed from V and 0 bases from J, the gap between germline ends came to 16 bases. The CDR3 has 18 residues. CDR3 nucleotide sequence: TGCGCCAGCAGCTTGGCCCAACTAGCCCTGAGCTCCTACAATGAGCAGTTCTTC. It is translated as CASSLAQLALSSYNEQFF. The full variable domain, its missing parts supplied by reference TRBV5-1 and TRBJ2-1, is KAGVTQTPRYLIKTRGQQVTLSCSPISGHRSVSWYQQTPGQGLQFLFEYFSETQRNKGNFPGRFSGRQFSNSRSEMNVSTLELGDSALYLCASSLAQLALSSYNEQFFGPGTRLTVL.

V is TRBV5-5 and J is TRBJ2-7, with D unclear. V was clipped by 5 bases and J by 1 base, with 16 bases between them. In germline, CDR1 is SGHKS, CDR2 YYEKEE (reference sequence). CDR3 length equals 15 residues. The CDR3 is CASRSLPGSSYEQYF. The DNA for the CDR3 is TGTGCCAGCAGGTCCCTCCCGGGTTCTTCCTACGAGCAGTACTTC.

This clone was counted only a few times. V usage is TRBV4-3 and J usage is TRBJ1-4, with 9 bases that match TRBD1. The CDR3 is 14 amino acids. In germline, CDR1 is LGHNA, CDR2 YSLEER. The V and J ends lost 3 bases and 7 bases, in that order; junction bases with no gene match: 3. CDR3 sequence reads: CASSQGTGSEKLFF. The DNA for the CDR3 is TGCGCCAGCAGCCAGGGGACAGGGAGTGAAAAACTGTTTTTT.

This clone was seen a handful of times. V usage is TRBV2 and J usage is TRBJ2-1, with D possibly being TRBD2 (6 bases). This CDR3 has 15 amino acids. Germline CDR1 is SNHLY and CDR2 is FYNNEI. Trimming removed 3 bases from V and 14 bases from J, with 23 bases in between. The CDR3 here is CASSDPRDRSRREFF. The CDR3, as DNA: TGTGCCAGCAGTGATCCTCGGGACCGCTCCCGGAGGGAGTTCTTC.

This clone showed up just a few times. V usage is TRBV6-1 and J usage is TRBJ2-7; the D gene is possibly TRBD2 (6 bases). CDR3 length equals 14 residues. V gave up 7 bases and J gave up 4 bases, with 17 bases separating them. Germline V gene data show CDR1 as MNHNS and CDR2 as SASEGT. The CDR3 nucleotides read TGTGCCAGCACCGACCCGGGACTGTTATACGAGCAGTACTTC. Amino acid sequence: CASTDPGLLYEQYF.

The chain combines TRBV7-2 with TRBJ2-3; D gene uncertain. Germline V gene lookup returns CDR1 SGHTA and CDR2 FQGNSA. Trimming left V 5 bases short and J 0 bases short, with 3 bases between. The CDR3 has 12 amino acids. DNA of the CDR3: TGTGCCAGCAGCCGGAGCACAGATACGCAGTATTTT. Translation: CASSRSTDTQYF.

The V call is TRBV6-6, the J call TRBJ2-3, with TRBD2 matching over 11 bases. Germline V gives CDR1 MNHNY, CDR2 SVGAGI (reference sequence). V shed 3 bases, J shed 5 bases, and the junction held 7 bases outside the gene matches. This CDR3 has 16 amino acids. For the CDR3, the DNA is TGTGCCAGCAGTTATAGCGGGAGGGCCCAAGGAGATACGCAGTATTTT. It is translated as CASSYSGRAQGDTQYF.

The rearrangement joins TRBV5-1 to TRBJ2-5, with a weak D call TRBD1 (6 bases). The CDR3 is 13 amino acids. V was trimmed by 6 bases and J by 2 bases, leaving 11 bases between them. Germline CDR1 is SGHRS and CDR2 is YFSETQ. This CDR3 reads CASTSTGQETQYF. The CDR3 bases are TGCGCCAGCACCTCGACAGGACAAGAGACCCAGTACTTC.

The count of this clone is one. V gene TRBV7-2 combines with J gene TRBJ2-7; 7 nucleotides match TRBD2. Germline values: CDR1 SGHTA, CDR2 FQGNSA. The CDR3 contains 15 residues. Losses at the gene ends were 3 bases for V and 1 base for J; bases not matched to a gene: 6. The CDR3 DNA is TGTGCCAGCAGCTTGGGAGGCGGGAGTTCCTACGAGCAGTACTTC. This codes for CASSLGGGSSYEQYF.

CDR3 region: CASRSSFSYNEQFF. In nucleotides, the CDR3 is TGTGCCAGCAGATCTAGCTTCTCCTACAATGAGCAGTTCTTC. The J gene is TRBJ2-1, the V gene TRBV6-5; tentatively, D is TRBD2 (5 bases). This CDR3 comprises 14 residues. Trimming left V 6 bases short and J 0 bases short, with 9 bases between. CDR1 and CDR2 (germline): MNHEY, SVGAGI.

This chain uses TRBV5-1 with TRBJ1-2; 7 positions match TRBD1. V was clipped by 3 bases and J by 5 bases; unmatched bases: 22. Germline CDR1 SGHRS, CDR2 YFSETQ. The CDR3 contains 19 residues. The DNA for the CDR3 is TGCGCCAGCAGCTCCTCTGGGGTAGTGCAGGGGGAAGGACGTTATGGCTACACCTTC. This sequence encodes CASSSSGVVQGEGRYGYTF.

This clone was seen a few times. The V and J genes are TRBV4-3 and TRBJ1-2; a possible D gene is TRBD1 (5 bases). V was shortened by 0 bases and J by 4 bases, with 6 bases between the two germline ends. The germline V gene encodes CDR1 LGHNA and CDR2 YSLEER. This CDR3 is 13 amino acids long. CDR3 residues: CASSQERGYGYTF. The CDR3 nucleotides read TGCGCCAGCAGCCAAGAAAGGGGCTATGGCTACACCTTC.

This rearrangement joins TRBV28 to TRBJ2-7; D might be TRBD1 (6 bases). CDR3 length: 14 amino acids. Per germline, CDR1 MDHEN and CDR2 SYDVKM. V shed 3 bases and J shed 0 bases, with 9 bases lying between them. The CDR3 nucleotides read TGTGCCAGCAGTTTTTTACAGGGCTCCTACGAGCAGTACTTC. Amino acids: CASSFLQGSYEQYF.

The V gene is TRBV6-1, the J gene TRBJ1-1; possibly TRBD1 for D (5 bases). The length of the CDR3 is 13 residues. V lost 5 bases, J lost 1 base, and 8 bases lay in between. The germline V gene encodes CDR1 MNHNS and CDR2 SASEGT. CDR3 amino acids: CASSLDRNTEAFF. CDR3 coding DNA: TGTGCCAGCAGTTTAGACAGGAACACTGAAGCTTTCTTT.